The 18 T cell receptor beta chains given below trace back to one sample, sequenced in a study of HIV-infected patients and healthy controls. From the 5' RACE reads, TCRdb called clonotypes with MiXCR, one entry per CDR3 protein. The sample carries roughly 70,000 distinct CDR3 sequences, approximately 16% recorded once. The specimen sequenced was CD4+ T cells from blood. The receptor set was obtained from a human donor in good health.

This clonotype is deemed medium-sized. J is TRBJ2-7 and V is TRBV7-2; either TRBD1 or TRBD2 may fit D (6 bases each). The CDR3 loop spans 14 amino acids. V shed 1 base and J shed 3 bases, with 10 bases lying between them. From germline, CDR1 is SGHTA and CDR2 FQGNSA. In DNA, the CDR3 is TGTGCCAGCAGCTTAGGGGGGGCCGTCTACGAGCAGTACTTC. Translated, it gives CASSLGGAVYEQYF.

This clonotype showed up many times. This chain joins TRBV7-2 and TRBJ1-6, with D tentatively TRBD1 (6 bases). Germline CDR1 SGHTA, CDR2 FQGNSA. The V end was cut by 3 bases, the J end by 5 bases, with 14 bases between. There are 16 residues in the CDR3. The CDR3 DNA reads as TGTGCCAGCAGCTTTTTACGGGGGCACAATAATTCACCCCTCCACTTT. This translates into CASSFLRGHNNSPLHF.

This clonotype was recorded once. V is TRBV3-1 and J is TRBJ2-3; TRBD2 aligns across 16 bases. The J segment lost 2 bases and the V segment lost 2 bases, leaving 16 bases of the junction unmatched. Germline loops: CDR1 LGHDT, CDR2 YNNKEL (reference sequence). The CDR3 sequence is 22 residues long. The DNA for the CDR3 is TGTGCCAGCAGCCAACGTGTGGGCGGGACTAGCGGGAGGGCCTTGCACACAGATACGCAGTATTTT. As protein: CASSQRVGGTSGRALHTDTQYF.

V is TRBV29-1 and J is TRBJ2-1; D ambiguous. Germline assignment: CDR1 SQVTM and CDR2 ANQGSEA. The CDR3 is made up of 13 amino acids. V dropped 5 bases and J dropped 0 bases, with 8 bases sitting between them. CDR3 in amino acids: CSVWQASYNEQFF. DNA of the CDR3: TGCAGCGTTTGGCAGGCCTCCTACAATGAGCAGTTCTTC.

With regard to this clonotype: An end of the junction differs from the germline gene, which may be a read error. The genes are TRBV6-5 and TRBJ2-5, with D maybe TRBD2 (5 bases). The CDR3 is 14 residues long. The germline V gene has CDR1 MNHEY and CDR2 SVGAGI. For the CDR3, the DNA is TGTGCCAGCAGTCTGGTTCGGGGTGGAGAGTCCCAGTACTTC. It translates to CASSLVRGGESQYF.

Only a few counts were recorded for this clonotype. V is TRBV7-9 and J is TRBJ2-2; 7 bases map to TRBD1. The trim removed 4 bases at V and 6 bases at J, leaving 5 bases unmatched. There are 14 residues in the CDR3. In germline, CDR1 is SEHNR, CDR2 FQNEAQ (reference sequence). CDR3 coding DNA: TGTGCCAGCAGCTCAGACAGGGCAGCCGGGGAGCTGTTTTTT. The encoded protein is CASSSDRAAGELFF.

The chain has TRBV7-3 and TRBJ2-1, with 8 bases that match TRBD2. J lost 9 bases, V lost 5 bases, and 6 bases had no gene match. The CDR3 loop spans 13 amino acids. Per germline, CDR1 SGHTA and CDR2 FQGTGA. Here the CDR3 reads CASSPGGEGEQFF. The CDR3 nucleotides are TGTGCCAGCAGCCCGGGGGGGGAGGGTGAGCAGTTCTTC.

This clonotype has a handful of counts. The chain uses TRBV20-1 and TRBJ2-7, with 7 bases that match TRBD2. The CDR3 covers 14 residues. Looked up from germline, CDR1 is DFQATT and CDR2 is SNEGSKA (reference sequence). Germline trimming cut 3 bases from V and 3 bases from J; bases unmatched to any gene: 8. CDR3 protein: CSARAPSGSYEQYF. The CDR3 DNA reads as TGCAGTGCTAGGGCCCCTAGCGGAAGCTACGAGCAGTACTTC.

This clonotype was seen ten or more times. The chain combines TRBV4-3 with TRBJ1-4; D uncertain. CDR1 is LGHNA and CDR2 is YSLEER in the germline V gene. The ends were cut back, 0 bases at V and 7 bases at J, with 12 bases in the middle. CDR3 length equals 15 residues. The chain's CDR3 is CASSQDAGFPEKLFF. In DNA form, the CDR3 reads TGCGCCAGCAGCCAAGATGCCGGATTTCCTGAAAAACTGTTTTTT.

The chain links TRBV12-3 or TRBV12-4 to TRBJ1-3; D is unclear. This CDR3 region has 14 residues. Trimming stripped 7 bases from V and 3 bases from J, with 13 bases between. The CDR3 is CASNPFRGGNTIYF. The CDR3 DNA reads as TGTGCCAGCAACCCATTCCGGGGTGGAAACACCATATATTTT.

This clonotype turned up a few times. The V gene is TRBV13, the J gene TRBJ2-2; TRBD2 agrees at 11 bases. CDR1 and CDR2 (germline): PRHDT, FYEKMQ (reference sequence). CDR3 length: 20 amino acids. V lost 6 bases, J lost 0 bases, and 15 bases stayed unmatched. The CDR3 protein is CASSSPLLAGGRANTGELFF. The CDR3 DNA follows: TGTGCCAGCAGTTCCCCCCTCCTAGCGGGGGGACGCGCGAACACCGGGGAGCTGTTTTTT.

V is TRBV19 and J is TRBJ2-1; maybe TRBD1 (6 bases). CDR1 LNHDA and CDR2 SQIVND come from the germline V gene (reference sequence). Trimming pared 10 bases from V and 8 bases from J, leaving 21 bases between. CDR3 length: 14 amino acids. The chain's CDR3 is CATCRTGHEDEQFF. CDR3 DNA sequence: TGTGCCACGTGCCGGACGGGACACGAGGATGAGCAGTTCTTC. The variable domain in full, completed from reference TRBV19 and TRBJ2-1, reads DGGITQSPKYLFRKEGQNVTLSCEQNLNHDAMYWYRQDPGQGLRLIYYSQIVNDFQKGDIAEGYSVSREKKESFPLTVTSAQKNPTAFYLCATCRTGHEDEQFFGPGTRLTVL.

This clonotype has more than one count but fewer than ten. This rearrangement joins TRBV20-1 to TRBJ2-1, with TRBD2 identical over 8 bases. The CDR3 spans 14 residues. The V gene's germline CDR1 is DFQATT and CDR2 SNEGSKA (reference sequence). V shed 6 bases and J 8 bases; nucleotides not matched to a gene: 12. CDR3 sequence (DNA): TGCAGTGCGCGCGAGGGGACTAGGACTGATGAGCAGTTCTTC. Translation gives CSAREGTRTDEQFF.

This clonotype was counted only a few times. V and J are TRBV6-6 and TRBJ2-7, with 8 nucleotides matching TRBD2. There are 15 residues in the CDR3. The germline CDR1 and CDR2 sequences are MNHNY and SVGAGI (reference sequence). Losses at the gene ends were 5 bases for V and 3 bases for J; bases not matched to a gene: 9. The CDR3 DNA reads TGTGCCAGCAGTCCCGGGAGGGGATTGATCTACGAGCAGTACTTC. Its translation is CASSPGRGLIYEQYF.

The rearrangement uses TRBV4-3 and TRBJ1-3, with unresolved D. The V and J ends lost 4 bases and 0 bases respectively, with 13 bases between them. Germline V CDR1 and CDR2: LGHNA, YSLEER. The CDR3 contains 16 residues. CDR3 bases: TGCGCCAGCAGCCGCCGCGCGGGGAGCTCTGGAAACACCATATATTTT. Translated, it gives CASSRRAGSSGNTIYF.

This clonotype was counted a single time. The chain recombines TRBV5-4 with TRBJ2-1, with TRBD2 matching 8 bases. The CDR3 extends over 17 amino acids. V dropped 3 bases and J dropped 4; count of bases not matched to a gene: 12. CDR1 is SGHNT, CDR2 YYREEE, per germline (reference sequence). CDR3 in amino acids: CASSSGFGGRSYNEQFF. CDR3 in DNA: TGTGCCAGCAGCTCCGGGTTCGGCGGGAGGAGTTACAATGAGCAGTTCTTC.

The chain couples TRBV7-3 to TRBJ2-7, with 14 bases lining up with TRBD2. J gave up 5 bases and V 4 bases, and 1 base lay outside the gene matches. CDR3 length equals 14 residues. In germline, CDR1 is SGHTA, CDR2 FQGTGA. The DNA of the CDR3 is TGTGCCAGCAGCTCGGGACTAGCGGGAGACGAGCAGTACTTC. Translating gives CASSSGLAGDEQYF.

V usage is TRBV12-3 or TRBV12-4 and J usage is TRBJ2-1, with TRBD1 matching 10 bases. The CDR3 is made up of 13 amino acids. V gave up 9 bases and J gave up 8 bases; unmatched junction bases: 7. CDR3 amino acids: CASLGQGRDEQFF. CDR3 bases: TGTGCCAGTCTGGGACAGGGGAGGGATGAGCAGTTCTTC.